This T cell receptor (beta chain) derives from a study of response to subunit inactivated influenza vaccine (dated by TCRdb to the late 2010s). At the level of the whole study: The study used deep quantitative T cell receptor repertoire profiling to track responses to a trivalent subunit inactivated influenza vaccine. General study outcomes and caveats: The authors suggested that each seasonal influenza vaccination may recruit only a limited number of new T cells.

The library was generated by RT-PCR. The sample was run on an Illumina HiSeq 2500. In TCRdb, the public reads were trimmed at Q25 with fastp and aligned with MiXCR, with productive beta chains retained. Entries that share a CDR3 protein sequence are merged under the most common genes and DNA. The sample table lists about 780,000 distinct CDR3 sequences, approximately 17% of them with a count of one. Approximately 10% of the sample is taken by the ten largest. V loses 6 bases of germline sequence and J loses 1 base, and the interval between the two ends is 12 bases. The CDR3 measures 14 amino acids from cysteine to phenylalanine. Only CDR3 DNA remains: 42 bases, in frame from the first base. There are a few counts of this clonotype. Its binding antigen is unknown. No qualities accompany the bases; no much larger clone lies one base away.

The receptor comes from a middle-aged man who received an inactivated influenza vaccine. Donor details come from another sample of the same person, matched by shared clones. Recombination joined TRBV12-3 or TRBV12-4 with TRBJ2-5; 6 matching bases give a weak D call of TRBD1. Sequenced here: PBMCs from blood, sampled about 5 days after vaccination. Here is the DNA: TGTGCCAGCAGGTCCGGGACACTCCAAGAGACCCAGTACTTC. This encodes CASRSGTLQETQYF.